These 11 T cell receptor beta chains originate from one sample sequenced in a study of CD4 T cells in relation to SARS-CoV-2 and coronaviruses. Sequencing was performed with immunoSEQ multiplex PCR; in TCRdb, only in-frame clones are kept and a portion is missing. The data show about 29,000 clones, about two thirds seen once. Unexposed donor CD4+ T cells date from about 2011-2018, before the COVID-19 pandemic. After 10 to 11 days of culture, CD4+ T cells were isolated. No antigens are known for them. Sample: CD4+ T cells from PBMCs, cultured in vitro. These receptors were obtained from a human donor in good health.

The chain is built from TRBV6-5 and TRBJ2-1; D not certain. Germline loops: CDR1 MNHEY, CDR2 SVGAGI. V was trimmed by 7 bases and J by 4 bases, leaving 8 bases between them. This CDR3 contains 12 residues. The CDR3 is CASNFRYNEQFF. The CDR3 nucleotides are TGTGCCAGCAACTTCAGGTACAATGAGCAGTTCTTC.

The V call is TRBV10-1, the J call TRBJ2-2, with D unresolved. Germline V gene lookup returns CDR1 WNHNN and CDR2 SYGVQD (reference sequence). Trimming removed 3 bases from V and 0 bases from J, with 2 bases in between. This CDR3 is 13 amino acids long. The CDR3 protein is CASSDSNTGELFF. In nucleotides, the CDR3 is TGCGCCAGCAGTGACTCGAACACCGGGGAGCTGTTTTTT.

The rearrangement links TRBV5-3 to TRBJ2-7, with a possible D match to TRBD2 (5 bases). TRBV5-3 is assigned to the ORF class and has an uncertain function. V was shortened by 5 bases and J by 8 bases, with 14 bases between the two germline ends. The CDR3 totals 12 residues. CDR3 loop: CARRTTGTQQYF. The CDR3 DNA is TGTGCCAGAAGGACTACCGGAACACAGCAGTACTTC.

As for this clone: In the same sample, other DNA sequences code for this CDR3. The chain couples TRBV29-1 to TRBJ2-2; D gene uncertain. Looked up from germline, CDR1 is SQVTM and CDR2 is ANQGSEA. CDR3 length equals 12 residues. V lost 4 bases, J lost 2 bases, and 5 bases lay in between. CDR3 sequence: CSVGKNTGELFF. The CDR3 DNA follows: TGCAGCGTTGGGAAAAACACCGGGGAGCTGTTTTTT.

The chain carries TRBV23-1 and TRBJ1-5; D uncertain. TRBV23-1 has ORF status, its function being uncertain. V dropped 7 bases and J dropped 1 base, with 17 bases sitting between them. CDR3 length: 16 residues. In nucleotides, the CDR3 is TGCGCCAGCACCCGGACGCCCGGAGGGAGCAATCAGCCCCAGCATTTT. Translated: CASTRTPGGSNQPQHF.

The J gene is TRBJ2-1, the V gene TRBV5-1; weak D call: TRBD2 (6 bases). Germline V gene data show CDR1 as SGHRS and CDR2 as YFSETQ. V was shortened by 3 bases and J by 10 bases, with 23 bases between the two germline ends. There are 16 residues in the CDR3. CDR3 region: CASSSGVGPSSEEQFF. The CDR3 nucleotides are TGCGCCAGCAGCTCGGGGGTGGGGCCTAGCTCTGAGGAGCAGTTCTTC.

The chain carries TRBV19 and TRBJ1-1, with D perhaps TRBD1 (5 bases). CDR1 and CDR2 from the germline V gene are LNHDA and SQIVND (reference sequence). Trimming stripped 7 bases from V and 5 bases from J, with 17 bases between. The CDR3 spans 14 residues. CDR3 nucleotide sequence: TGTGCCAGTACCCCGGGACCCGAGAGGACTGAAGCTTTCTTT. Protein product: CASTPGPERTEAFF.

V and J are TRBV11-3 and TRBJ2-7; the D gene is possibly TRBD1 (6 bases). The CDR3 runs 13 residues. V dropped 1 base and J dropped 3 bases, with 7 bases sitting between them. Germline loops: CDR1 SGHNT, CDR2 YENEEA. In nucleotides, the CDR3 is TGTGCCAGCAGCTTAGCAGGGGACTACGAGCAGTACTTC. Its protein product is CASSLAGDYEQYF.

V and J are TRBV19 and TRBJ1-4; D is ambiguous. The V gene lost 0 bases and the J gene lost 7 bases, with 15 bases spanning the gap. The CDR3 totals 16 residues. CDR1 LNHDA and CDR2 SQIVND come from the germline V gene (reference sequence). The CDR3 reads CASSIDLRGGGEKLFF. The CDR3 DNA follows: TGTGCCAGTAGTATAGATCTGCGGGGTGGCGGTGAAAAACTGTTTTTT.

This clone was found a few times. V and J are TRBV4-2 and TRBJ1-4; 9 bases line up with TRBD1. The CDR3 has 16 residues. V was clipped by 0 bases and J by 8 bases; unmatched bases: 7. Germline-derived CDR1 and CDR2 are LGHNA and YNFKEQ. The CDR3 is CASSQEAGTGSEKLFF. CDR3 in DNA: TGTGCCAGCAGCCAAGAAGCCGGGACAGGGTCCGAAAAACTGTTTTTT.

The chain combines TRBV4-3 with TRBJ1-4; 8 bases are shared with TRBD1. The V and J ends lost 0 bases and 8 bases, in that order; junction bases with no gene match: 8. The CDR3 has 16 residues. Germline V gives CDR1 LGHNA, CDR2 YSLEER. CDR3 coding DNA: TGCGCCAGCAGCCAAGATGGCAGGGGGCGCTTCGAAAAACTGTTTTTT. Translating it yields CASSQDGRGRFEKLFF.